This TCR beta chain was found in a study of beta chain features in type 1 diabetes. Expressed TCRB transcripts were sequenced, since all the RNA that had been isolated was reverse transcribed. The protocol was immunoSEQ multiplex PCR, while the TCRdb copy is restricted to in-frame clones and leaves out a portion. The sample has about 160,000 clones; approximately 10% are singletons. Notes on this clone: Its antigen is still unknown.

The CDR3 contains 16 residues. Looked up from germline, CDR1 is LNHDA and CDR2 is SQIVND (reference sequence). V shed 3 bases and J 4 bases; nucleotides not matched to a gene: 7. General study points: The naive, central memory and Treg TCRB repertoires looked more alike in patients than they did in healthy donors. Among all four CD4+ subsets, Type 1 diabetes patients had TCRB CDR3s that were moderately but significantly shorter.

V gene TRBV19 combines with J gene TRBJ2-2; TRBD1 agrees at 8 bases. This receptor was identified in a man aged 25 to 40 with type 1 diabetes. Input material: central memory CD4+ T cells from blood. CDR3 nucleotides: TGTGCCAGTAGTATCCGGGACAGGCTAAGCACCGGGGAGCTGTTTTTT. Its protein is CASSIRDRLSTGELFF.